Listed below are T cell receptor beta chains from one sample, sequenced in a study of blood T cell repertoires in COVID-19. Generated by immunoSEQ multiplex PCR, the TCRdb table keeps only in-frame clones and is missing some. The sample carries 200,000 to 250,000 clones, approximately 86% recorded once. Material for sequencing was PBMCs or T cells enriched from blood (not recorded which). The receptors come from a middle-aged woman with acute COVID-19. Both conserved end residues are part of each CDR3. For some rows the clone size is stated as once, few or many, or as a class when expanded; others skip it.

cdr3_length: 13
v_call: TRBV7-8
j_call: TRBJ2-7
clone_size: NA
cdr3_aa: CASSSLFGYEQYF

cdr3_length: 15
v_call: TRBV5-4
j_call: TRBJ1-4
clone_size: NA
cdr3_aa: CASSFGLGQGGKLFF

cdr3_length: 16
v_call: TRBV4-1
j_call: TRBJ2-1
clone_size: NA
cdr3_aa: CASSQLALAEGDEQFF

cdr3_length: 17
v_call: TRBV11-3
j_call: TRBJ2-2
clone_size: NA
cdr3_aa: CASSLDRAGVNTGELFF

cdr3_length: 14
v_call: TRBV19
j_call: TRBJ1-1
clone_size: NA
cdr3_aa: CASRGAGGHTEAFF

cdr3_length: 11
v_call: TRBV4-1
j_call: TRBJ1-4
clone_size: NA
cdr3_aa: CASSRDEKLFF

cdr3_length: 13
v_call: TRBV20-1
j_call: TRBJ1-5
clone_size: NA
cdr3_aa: CSASRDRDLPQHF

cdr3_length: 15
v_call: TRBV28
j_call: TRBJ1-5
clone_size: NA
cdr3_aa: CASSFTGRGNQPQHF

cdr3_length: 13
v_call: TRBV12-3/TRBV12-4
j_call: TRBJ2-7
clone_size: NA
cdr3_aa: CASSLTGNYEQYF

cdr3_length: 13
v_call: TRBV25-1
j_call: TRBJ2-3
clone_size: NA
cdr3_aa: CASSLSEADTQYF

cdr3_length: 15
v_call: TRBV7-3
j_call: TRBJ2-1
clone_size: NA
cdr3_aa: CASSPSGSVGNEQFF

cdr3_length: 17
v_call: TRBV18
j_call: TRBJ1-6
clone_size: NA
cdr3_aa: CASSPTTVWSYNSPLHF

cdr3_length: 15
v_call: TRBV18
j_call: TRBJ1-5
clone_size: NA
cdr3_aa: CASSPTARNNQPQHF

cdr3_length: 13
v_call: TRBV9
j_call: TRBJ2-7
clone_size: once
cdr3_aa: CASSPPSGYEQYF

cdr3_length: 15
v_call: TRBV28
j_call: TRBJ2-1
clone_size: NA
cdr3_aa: CASSLPGLGSNEQFF

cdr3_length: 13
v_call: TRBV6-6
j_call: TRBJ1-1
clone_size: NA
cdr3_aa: CASIDREVTEAFF

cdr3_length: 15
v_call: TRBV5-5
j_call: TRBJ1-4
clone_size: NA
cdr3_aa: CASSFGGTTNEKLFF

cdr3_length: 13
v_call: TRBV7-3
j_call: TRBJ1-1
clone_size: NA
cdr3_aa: CASSREGSTEAFF

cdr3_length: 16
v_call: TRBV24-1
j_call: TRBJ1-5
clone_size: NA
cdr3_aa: CATSDPGLGLGQPQHF

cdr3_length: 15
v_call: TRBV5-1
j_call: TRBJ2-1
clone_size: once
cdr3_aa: CASSLLLGAGNEQFF

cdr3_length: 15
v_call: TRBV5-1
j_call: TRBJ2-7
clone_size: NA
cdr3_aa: CASSQGATTSYEQYF

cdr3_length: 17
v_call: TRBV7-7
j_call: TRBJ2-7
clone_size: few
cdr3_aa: CASSLGVAGAVAYEQYF

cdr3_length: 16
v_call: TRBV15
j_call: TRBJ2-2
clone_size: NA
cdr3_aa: CATSRGLAGNTGELFF

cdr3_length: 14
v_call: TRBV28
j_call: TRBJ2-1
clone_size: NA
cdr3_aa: CASSTWSSYNEQFF

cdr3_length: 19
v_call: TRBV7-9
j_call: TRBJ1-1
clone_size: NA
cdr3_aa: CASSLREEATNSLNTEAFF

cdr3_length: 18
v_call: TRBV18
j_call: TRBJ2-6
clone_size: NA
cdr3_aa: CASSPSAGESSGANVLTF

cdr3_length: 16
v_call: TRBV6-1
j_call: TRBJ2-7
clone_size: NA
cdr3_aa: CASSEGLAEPPDEQYF

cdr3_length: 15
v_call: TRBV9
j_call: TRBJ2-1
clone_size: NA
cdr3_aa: CASSPWGQATNEQFF

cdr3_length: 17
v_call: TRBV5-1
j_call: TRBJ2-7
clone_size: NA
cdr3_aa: CASSWPPSGGPPYEQYF

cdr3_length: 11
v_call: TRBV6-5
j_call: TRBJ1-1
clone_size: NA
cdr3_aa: CAIGSNTEAFF

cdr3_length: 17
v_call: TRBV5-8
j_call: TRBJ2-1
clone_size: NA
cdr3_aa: CASSLAPLAQNYNEQFF

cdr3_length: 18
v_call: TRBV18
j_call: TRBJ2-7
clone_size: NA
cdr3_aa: CASSPPKLAGGRGGEQYF

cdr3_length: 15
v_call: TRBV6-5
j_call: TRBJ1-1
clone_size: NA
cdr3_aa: CASRYSTMEGNEAFF

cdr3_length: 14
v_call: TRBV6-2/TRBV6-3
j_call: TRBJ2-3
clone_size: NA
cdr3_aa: CASSYRVYTDTQYF

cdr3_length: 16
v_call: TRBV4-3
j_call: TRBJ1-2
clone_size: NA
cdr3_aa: CASSQDRGRGRWGYTF

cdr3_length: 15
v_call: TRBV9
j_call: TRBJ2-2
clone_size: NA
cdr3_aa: CASSVGFTSTGELFF

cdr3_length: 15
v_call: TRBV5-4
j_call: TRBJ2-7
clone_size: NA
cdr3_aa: CASSRGASGAYEQYF

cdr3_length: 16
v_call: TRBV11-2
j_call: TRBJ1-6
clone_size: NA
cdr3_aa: CASSLVQGAMGSPLHF

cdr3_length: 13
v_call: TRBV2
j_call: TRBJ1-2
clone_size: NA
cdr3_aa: CASSQQGAKSYTF

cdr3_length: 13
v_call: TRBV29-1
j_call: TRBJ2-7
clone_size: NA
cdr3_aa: CSFSRDTRYEQYF

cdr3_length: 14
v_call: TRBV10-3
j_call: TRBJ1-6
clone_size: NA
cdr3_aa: CAISSGQPNSPLHF

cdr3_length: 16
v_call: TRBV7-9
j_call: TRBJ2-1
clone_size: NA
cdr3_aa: CASSSRLAGVYNEQFF

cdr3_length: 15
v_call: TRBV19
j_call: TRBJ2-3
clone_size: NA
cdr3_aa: CARKRVGFCTDTQYF

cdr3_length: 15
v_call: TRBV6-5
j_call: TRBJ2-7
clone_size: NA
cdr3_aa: CASSTWTLKPSEQYF

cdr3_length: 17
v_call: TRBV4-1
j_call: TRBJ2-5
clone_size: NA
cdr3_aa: CASSHVTSGRAQETQYF

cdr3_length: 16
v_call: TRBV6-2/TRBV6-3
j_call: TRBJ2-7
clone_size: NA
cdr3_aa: CASSPTLRLSAYEQYF

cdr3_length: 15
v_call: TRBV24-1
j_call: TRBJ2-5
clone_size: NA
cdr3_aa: CATSDWGQGVETQYF

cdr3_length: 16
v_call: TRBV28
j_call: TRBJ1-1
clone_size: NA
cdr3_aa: CASSFSLPKSDTEAFF

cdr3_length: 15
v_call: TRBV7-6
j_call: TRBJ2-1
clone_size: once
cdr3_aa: CASSLTGGGNNEQFF

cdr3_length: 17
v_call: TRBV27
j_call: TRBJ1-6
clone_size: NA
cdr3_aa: CASSVGTGGSYNSPLHF

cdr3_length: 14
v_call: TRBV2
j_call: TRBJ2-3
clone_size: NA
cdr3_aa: CASMERGGTDTQYF

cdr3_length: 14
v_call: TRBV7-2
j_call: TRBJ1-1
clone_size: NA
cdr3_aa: CASSPLAANTEAFF